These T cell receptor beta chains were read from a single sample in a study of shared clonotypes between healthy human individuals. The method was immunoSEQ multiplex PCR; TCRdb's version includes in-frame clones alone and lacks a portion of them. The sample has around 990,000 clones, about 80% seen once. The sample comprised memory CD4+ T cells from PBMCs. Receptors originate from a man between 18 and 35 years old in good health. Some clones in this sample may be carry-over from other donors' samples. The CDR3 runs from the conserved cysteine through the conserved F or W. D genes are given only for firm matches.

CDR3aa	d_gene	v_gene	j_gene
CAISTGPGELFF	-	TRBV10-3	TRBJ2-2
CSAGLAAYEQYF	TRBD2	TRBV29-1	TRBJ2-7
CASSRGLGETQYF	-	TRBV7-8	TRBJ2-5
CASRDKPKGEETQYF	-	TRBV6-6	TRBJ2-5
CALKDVLSGNTIYF	-	TRBV10-3	TRBJ1-3
CASIQEGYEQYF	-	TRBV2	TRBJ2-7
CASSYHLARNEQFF	-	TRBV6-5	TRBJ2-1
CASSPATQGREQYF	-	TRBV7-9	TRBJ2-7
CASSRPGLGGNEQFF	TRBD2	TRBV27	TRBJ2-1
CASSLERPSGDTQYF	-	TRBV5-1	TRBJ2-3
CAAGSPESSYNEQFF	-	TRBV28	TRBJ2-1
CASSVDPSRNFGNTIYF	-	TRBV9	TRBJ1-3
CASSPAGGAIGNTIYF	-	TRBV28	TRBJ1-3
CASSLDRGGDTQYF	TRBD1	TRBV7-9	TRBJ2-3
CASSEWGQGGPFEQFF	-	TRBV6-1	TRBJ2-1
CASEGQGYEQYF	TRBD1	TRBV6-1	TRBJ2-7
CATSGGWGTDTQYF	TRBD1	TRBV10-3	TRBJ2-3
CASSISHTGRNQPQHF	-	TRBV19	TRBJ1-5
CASSQELRSAQYF	-	TRBV14	TRBJ2-7
CSASSPYEQYF	-	TRBV20-1	TRBJ2-7
CASRARDRGLETQYF	TRBD1	TRBV6-6	TRBJ2-5
CANSPDGGTGANVLTF	TRBD2	TRBV5-6	TRBJ2-6
CASSGGLANTGELFF	TRBD2	TRBV2	TRBJ2-2
CASRRTPLADTQYF	-	TRBV2	TRBJ2-3
CASSLASGSSYEQYF	TRBD2	TRBV5-1	TRBJ2-7
CASSLLGRLWSGRYEQYF	-	TRBV27	TRBJ2-7
CASSPDGFSNQPQHF	-	TRBV18	TRBJ1-5
CASSRDRAHTGELFF	TRBD1	TRBV6-5	TRBJ2-2
CAWSWGENTIYF	-	TRBV30	TRBJ1-3
CASSVGDSSGPQHF	TRBD1	TRBV9	TRBJ1-5
CASSPRLAGSTDTQYF	-	TRBV21-1	TRBJ2-3
CASSLLSLSYEQYF	-	TRBV5-6	TRBJ2-7
CASSPLLTGINNEQFF	-	TRBV5-1	TRBJ2-1
CASKLGGTEAFF	-	TRBV6-5	TRBJ1-1
CASSAGRGNEKLFF	-	TRBV2	TRBJ1-4
CASSSIAGRSYEQYF	-	TRBV28	TRBJ2-7
CASKYVGPVDEQFF	-	TRBV2	TRBJ2-1
CASSESTVNQPQHF	-	TRBV2	TRBJ1-5
CASSLRVKQVGANVLTF	-	TRBV11-1	TRBJ2-6
CASPLANQETQYF	TRBD2	TRBV5-1	TRBJ2-5